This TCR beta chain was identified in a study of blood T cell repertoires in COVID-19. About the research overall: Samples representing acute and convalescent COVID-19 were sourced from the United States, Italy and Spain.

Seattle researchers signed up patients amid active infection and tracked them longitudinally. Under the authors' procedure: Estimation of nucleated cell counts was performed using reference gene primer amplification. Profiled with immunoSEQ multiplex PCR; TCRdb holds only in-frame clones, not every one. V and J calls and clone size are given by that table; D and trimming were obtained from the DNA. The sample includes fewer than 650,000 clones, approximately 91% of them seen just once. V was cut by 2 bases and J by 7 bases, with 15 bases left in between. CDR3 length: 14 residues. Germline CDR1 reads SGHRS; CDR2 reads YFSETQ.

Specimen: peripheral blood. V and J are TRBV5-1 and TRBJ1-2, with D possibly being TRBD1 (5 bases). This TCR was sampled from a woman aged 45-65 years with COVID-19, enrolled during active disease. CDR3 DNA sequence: TGCGCCAGCAGCTTAACAGGAAGAGACCCTGGCTACACCTTC. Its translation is CASSLTGRDPGYTF.